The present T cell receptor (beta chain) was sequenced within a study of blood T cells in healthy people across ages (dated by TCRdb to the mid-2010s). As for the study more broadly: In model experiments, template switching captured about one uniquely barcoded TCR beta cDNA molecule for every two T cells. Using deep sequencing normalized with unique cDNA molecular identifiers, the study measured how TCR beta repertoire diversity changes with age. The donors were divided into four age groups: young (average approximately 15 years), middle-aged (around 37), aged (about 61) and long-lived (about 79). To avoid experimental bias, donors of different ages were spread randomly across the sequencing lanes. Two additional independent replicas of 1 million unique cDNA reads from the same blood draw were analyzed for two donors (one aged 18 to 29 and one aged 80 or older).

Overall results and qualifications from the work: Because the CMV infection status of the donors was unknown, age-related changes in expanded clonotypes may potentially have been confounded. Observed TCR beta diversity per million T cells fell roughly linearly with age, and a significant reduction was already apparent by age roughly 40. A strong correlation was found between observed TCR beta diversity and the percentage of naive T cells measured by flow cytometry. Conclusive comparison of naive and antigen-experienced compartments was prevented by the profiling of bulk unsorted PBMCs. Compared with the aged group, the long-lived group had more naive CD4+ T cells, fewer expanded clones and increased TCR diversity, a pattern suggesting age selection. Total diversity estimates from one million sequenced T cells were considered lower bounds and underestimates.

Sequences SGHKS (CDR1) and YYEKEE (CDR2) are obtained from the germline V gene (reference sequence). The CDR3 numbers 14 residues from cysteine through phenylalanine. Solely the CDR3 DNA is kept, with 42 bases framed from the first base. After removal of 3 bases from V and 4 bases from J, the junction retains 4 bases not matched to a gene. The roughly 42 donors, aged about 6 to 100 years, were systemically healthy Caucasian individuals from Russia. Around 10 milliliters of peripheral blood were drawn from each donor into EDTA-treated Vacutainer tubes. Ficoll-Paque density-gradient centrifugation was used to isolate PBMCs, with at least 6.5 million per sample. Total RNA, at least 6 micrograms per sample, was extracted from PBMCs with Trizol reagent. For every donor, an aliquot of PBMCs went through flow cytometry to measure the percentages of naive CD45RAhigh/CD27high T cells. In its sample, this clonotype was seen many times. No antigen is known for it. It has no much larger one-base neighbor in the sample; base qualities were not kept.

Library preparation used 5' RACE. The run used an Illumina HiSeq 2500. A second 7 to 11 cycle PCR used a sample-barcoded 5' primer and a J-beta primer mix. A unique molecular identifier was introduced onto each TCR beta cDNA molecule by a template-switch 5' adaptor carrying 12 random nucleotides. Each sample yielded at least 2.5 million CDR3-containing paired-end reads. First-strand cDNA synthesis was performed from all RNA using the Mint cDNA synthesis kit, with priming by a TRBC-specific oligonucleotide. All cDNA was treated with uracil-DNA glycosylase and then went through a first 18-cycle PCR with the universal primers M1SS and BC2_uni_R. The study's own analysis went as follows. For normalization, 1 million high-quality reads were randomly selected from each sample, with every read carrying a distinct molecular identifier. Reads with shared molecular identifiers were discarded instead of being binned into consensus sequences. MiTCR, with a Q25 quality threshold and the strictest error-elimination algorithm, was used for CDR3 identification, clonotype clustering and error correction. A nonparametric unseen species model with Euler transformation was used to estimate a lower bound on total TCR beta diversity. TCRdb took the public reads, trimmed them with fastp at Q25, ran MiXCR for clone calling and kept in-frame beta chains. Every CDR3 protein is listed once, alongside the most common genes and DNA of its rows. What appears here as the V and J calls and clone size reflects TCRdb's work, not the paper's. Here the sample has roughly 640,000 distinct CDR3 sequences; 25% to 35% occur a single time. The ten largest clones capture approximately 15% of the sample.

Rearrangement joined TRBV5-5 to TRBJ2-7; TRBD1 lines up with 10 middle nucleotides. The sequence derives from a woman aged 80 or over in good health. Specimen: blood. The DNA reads TGTGCCAGCAGCTGGAGGACAGGGGGGTACGAGCAGTACTTC. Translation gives CASSWRTGGYEQYF.